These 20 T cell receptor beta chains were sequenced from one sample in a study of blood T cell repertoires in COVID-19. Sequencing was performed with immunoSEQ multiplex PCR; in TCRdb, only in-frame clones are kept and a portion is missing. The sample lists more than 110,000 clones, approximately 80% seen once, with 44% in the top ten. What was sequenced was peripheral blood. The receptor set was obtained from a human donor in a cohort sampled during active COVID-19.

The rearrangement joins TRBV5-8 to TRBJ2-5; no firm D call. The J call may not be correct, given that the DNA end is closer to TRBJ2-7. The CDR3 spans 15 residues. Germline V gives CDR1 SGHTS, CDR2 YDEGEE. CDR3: CASSPLRRLSYEQYF. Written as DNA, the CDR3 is TGTGCCAGCAGCCCGCTCCGGCGGCTTTCCTACGAGCAGTACTTC.

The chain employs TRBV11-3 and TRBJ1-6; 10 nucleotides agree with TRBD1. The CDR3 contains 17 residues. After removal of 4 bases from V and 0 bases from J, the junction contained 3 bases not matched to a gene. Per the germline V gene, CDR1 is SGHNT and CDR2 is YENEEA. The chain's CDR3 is CASSSGQGSSYNSPLHF. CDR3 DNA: TGTGCCAGCAGCTCGGGACAGGGGAGCTCCTATAATTCACCCCTCCACTTT.

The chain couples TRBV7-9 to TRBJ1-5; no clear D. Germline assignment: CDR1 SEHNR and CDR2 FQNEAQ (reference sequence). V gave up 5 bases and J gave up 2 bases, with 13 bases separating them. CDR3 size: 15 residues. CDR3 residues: CASSPNGVGNQPQHF. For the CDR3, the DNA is TGTGCCAGCAGCCCAAACGGGGTCGGCAATCAGCCCCAGCATTTT.

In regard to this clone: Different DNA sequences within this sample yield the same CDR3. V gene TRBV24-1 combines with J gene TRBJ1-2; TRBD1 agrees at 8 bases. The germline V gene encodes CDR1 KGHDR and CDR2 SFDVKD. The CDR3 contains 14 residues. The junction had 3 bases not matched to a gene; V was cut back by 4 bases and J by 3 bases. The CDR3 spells CATSDLDRDYGYTF. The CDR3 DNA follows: TGTGCCACCAGTGACCTGGACAGGGACTATGGCTACACCTTC.

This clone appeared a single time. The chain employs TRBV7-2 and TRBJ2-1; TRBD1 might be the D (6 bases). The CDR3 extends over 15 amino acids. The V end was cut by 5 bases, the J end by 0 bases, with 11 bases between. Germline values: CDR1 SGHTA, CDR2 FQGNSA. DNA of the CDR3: TGTGCCAGCAGCCCCGGGACACCCTCCTACAATGAGCAGTTCTTC. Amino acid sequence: CASSPGTPSYNEQFF. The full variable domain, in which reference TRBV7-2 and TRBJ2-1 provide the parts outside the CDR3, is GAGVSQSPSNKVTEKGKDVELRCDPISGHTALYWYRQSLGQGLEFLIYFQGNSAPDKSGLPSDRFSAERTGGSVSTLTIQRTQQEDSAVYLCASSPGTPSYNEQFFGPGTRLTVL.

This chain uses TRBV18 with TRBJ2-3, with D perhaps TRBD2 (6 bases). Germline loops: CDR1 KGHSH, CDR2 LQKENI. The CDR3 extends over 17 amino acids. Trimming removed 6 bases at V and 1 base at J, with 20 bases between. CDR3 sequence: CASSPSGLAVGTDTQYF. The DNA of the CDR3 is TGTGCCAGCTCGCCTTCCGGATTAGCGGTAGGCACAGATACGCAGTATTTT.

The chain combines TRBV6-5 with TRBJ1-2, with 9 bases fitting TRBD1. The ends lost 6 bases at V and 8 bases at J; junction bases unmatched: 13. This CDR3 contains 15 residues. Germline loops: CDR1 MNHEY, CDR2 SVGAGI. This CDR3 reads CASRRTGARIAGYTF. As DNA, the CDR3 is TGTGCCAGCAGGCGGACAGGGGCTAGAATAGCGGGCTACACCTTC.

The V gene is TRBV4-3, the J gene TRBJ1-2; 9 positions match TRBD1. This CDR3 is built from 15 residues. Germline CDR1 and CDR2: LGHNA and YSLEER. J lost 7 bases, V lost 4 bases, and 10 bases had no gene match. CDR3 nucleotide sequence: TGCGCCAGCAGCCTAGGGGGACAGGGAGTGGGTGGCTACACCTTC. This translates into CASSLGGQGVGGYTF.

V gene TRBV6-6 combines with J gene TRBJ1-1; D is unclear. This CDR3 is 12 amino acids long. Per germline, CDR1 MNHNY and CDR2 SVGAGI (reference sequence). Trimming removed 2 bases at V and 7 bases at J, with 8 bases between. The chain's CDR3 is CASSYVEFEAFF. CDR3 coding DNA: TGTGCCAGCAGTTACGTGGAGTTTGAAGCTTTCTTT.

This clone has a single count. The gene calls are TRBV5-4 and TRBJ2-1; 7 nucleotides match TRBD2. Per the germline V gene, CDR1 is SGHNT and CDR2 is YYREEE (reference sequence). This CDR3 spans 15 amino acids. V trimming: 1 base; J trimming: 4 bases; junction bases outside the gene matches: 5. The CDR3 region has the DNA TGTGCCAGCAGCTTGCCGGGAGGCCTTTACAATGAGCAGTTCTTC. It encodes CASSLPGGLYNEQFF. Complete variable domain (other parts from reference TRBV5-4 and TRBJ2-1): ETGVTQSPTHLIKTRGQQVTLRCSSQSGHNTVSWYQQALGQGPQFIFQYYREEENGRGNFPPRFSGLQFPNYSSELNVNALELDDSALYLCASSLPGGLYNEQFFGPGTRLTVL.

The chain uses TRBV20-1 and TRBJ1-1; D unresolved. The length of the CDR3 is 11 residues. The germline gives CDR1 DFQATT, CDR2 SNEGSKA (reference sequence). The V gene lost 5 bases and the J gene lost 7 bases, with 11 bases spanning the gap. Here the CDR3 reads CSAPTRVEAFF. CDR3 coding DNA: TGCAGTGCTCCCACGAGGGTTGAAGCTTTCTTT.

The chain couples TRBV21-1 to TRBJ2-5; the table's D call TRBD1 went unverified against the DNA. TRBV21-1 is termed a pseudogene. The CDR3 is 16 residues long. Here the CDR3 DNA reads TGTGCCAGCAGCAAAGCAGAAGGACAAGCACAAGAGACCCAGTACTTC. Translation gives CASSKAEGQAQETQYF.

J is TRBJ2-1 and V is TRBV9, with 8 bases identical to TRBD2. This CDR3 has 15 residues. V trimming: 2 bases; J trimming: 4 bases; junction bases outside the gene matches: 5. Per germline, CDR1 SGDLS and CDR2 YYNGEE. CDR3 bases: TGTGCCAGCAGCGTTCTAGCGGGCAGTTACAATGAGCAGTTCTTC. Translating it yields CASSVLAGSYNEQFF.

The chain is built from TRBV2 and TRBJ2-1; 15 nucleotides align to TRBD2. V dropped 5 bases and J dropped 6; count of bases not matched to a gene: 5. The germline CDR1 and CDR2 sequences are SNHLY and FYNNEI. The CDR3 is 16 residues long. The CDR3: CASSLGGLAGGNEQFF. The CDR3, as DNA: TGTGCCAGCAGTCTTGGGGGACTAGCGGGGGGCAATGAGCAGTTCTTC.

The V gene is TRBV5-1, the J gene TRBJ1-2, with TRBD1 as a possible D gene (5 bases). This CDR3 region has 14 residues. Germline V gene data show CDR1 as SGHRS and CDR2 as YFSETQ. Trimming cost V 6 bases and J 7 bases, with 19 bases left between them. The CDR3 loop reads CASKVAPVGLGYTF. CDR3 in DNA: TGCGCCAGCAAAGTCGCGCCGGTGGGGCTTGGCTACACCTTC.

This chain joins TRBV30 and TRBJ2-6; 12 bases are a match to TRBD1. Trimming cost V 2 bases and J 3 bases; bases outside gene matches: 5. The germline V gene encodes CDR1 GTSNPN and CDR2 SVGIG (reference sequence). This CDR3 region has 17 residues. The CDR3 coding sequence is TGTGCCTGGAGTCGGGGACAGGGGGCAGGTGGGGCCAACGTCCTGACTTTC. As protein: CAWSRGQGAGGANVLTF.

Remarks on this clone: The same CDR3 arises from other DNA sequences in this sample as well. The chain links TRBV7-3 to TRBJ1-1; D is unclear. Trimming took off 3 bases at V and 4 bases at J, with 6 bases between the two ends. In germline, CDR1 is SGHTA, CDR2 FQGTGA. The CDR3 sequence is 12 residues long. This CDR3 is CASSLSGTEAFF. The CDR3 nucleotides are TGTGCCAGCAGCTTGTCGGGCACTGAAGCTTTCTTT.

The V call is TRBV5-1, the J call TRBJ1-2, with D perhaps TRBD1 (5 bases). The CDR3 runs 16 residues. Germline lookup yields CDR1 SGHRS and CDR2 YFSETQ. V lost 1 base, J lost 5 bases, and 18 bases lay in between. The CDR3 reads CASSLPGSGGGYGYTF. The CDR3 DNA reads TGCGCCAGCAGCTTGCCCGGGTCGGGGGGAGGTTATGGCTACACCTTC.

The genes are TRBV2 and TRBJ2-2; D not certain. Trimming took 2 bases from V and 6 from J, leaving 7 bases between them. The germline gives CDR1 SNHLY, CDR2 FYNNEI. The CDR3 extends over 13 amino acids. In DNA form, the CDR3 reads TGTGCCAGCAGTGAAATGCGCTCCGGGGAGCTGTTTTTT. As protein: CASSEMRSGELFF.

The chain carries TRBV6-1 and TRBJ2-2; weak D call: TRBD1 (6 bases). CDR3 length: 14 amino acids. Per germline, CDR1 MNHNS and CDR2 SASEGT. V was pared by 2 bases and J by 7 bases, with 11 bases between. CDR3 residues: CASSELGASGELFF. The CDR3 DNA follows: TGTGCCAGCAGTGAATTGGGGGCAAGCGGGGAGCTGTTTTTT.